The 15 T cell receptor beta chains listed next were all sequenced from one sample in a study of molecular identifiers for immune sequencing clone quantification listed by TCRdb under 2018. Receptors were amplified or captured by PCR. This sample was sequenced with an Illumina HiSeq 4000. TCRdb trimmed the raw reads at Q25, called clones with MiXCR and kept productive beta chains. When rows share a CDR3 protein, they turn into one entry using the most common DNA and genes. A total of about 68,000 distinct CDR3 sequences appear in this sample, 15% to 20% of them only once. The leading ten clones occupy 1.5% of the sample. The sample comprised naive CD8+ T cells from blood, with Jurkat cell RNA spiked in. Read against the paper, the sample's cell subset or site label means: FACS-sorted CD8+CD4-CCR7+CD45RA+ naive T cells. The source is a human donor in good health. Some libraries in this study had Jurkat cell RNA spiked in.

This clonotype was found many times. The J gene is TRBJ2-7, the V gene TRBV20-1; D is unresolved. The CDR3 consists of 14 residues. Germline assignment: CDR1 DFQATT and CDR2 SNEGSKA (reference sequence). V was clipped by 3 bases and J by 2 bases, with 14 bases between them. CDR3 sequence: CSARELTWAYEQYF. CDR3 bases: TGCAGTGCTAGGGAACTCACCTGGGCCTACGAGCAGTACTTC.

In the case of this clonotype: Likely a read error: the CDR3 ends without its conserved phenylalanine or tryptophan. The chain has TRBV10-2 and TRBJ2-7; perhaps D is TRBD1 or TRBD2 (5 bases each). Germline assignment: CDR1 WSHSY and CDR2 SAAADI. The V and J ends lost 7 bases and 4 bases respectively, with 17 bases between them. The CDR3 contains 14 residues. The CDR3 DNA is TGCGCCAGCATCCGTGGGACGGACTCGTACGAGCAGTACCTC. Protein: CASIRGTDSYEQYL.

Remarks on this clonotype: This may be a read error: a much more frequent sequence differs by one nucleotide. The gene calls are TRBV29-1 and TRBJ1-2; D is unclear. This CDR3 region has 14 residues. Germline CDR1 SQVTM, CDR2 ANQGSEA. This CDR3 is CSVAGQRDNYDYTF. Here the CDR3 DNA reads TGCAGCGTTGCTGGGCAGAGAGATAACTATGACTACACCTTC.

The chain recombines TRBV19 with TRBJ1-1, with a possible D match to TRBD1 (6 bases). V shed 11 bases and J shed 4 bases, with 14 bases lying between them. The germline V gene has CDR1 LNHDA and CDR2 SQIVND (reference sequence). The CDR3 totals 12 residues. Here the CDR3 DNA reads TGTGCCGTCTTCAGGGGTAGCACTGAAGCTTTCTTT. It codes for CAVFRGSTEAFF.

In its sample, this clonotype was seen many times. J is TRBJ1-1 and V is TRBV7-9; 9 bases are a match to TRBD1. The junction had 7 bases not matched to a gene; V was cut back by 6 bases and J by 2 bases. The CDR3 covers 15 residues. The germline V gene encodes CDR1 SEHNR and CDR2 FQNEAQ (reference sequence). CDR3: CASSWGQGKNTEAFF. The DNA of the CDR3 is TGTGCCAGCAGTTGGGGACAGGGAAAAAACACTGAAGCTTTCTTT.

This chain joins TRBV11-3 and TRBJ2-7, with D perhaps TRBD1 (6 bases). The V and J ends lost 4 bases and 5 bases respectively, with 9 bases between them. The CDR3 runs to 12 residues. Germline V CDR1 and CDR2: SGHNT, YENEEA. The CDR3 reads CASSSDSDEQYF. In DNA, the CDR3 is TGTGCCAGCAGCTCGGACAGCGACGAGCAGTACTTC.

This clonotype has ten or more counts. Here the CDR3 DNA reads TGTGCCAGCAGCTTAGGGGGGACTCTCTCTGGAAACACCATATATTTT. It translates to CASSLGGTLSGNTIYF. The chain carries TRBV7-9 and TRBJ1-3; a possible D gene is TRBD1 (5 bases). The germline V gene has CDR1 SEHNR and CDR2 FQNEAQ (reference sequence). Deletions cut 1 base from V and 0 bases from J, with 10 bases between. The CDR3 sequence is 16 residues long.

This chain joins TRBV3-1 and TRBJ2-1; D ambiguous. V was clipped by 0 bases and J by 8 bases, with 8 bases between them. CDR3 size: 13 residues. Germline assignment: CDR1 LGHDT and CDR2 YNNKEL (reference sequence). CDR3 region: CASSQDNRDEQFF. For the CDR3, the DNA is TGTGCCAGCAGCCAAGATAACCGGGATGAGCAGTTCTTC.

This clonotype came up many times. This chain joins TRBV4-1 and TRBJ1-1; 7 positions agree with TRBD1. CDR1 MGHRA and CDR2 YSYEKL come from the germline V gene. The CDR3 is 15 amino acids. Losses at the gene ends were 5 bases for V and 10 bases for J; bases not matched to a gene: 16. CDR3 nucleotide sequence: TGCGCCAGCAGCTCCTCCGGGACAGCCCCGTTCCTAGCTTTCTTT. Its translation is CASSSSGTAPFLAFF.

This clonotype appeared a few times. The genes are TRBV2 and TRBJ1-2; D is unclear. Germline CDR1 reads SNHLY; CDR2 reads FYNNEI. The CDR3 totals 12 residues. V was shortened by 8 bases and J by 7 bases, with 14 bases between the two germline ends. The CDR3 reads CASLTSSAGYTF. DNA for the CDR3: TGTGCCAGCCTGACGAGTTCGGCTGGCTACACCTTC.

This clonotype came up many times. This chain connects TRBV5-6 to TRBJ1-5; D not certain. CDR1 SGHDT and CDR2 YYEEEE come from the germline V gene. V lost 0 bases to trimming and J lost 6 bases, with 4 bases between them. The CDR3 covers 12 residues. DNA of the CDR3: TGTGCCAGCAGCTTGGGCACTCAGCCCCAGCATTTT. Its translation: CASSLGTQPQHF.

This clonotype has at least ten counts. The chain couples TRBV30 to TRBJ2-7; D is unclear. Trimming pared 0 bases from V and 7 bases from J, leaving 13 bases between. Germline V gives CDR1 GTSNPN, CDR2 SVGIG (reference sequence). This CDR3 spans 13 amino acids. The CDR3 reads CAWSVGLVREQYF. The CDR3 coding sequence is TGTGCCTGGAGTGTAGGGCTAGTTAGGGAGCAGTACTTC.

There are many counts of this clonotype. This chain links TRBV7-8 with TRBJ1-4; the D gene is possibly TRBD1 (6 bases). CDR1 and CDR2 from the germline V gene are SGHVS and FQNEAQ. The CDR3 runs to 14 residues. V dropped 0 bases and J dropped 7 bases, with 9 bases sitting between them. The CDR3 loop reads CASSLAGGFEKLFF. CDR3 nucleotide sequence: TGTGCCAGCAGCTTAGCAGGGGGGTTTGAAAAACTGTTTTTT.

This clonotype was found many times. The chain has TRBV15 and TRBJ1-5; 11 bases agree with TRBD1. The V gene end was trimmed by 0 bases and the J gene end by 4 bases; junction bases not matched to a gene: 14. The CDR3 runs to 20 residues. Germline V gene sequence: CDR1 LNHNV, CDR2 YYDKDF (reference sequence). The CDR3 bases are TGTGCCACCAGCAGAGACCTTTTCCCCGGGACAGGGGGGACGAATCAGCCCCAGCATTTT. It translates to CATSRDLFPGTGGTNQPQHF.

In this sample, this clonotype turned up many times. CDR3 in amino acids: CSVEPASTDTQYF. DNA for the CDR3: TGCAGCGTTGAGCCAGCTAGCACAGATACGCAGTATTTT. The chain couples TRBV29-1 to TRBJ2-3, with D uncertain. Germline V gene sequence: CDR1 SQVTM, CDR2 ANQGSEA. This CDR3 region has 13 residues. The V and J ends lost 3 bases and 0 bases respectively, with 7 bases between them.